The clone carrying this TCR beta chain has at least ten counts. These data come from a study of CD8 T cells in ankylosing spondylitis. Molecular-barcoded quantitative 5'-RACE produced these TCR beta libraries. MiXCR, run by TCRdb on the 5' RACE reads, gives a single entry per CDR3 protein. The top ten clones hold roughly 4.3% of a sample with under 150,000 distinct CDR3 sequences, approximately 10% of them seen once. Germline V CDR1 and CDR2: DFQATT, SNEGSKA (reference sequence). The CDR3 is 16 residues long. V lost 4 bases, J lost 2 bases, and 12 bases stayed unmatched. The gene calls are TRBV20-1 and TRBJ2-3; 7 bases agree with TRBD2. Sample: blood, either unsorted or a sorted T cell fraction (not recorded which). This sequence was found in a female donor with ankylosing spondylitis or in good health (not recorded which). The CDR3 DNA follows: TGCAGTGCTACGGGGGTGGGGGGGACCCCCACAGATACGCAGTATTTT. Amino acid sequence: CSATGVGGTPTDTQYF.